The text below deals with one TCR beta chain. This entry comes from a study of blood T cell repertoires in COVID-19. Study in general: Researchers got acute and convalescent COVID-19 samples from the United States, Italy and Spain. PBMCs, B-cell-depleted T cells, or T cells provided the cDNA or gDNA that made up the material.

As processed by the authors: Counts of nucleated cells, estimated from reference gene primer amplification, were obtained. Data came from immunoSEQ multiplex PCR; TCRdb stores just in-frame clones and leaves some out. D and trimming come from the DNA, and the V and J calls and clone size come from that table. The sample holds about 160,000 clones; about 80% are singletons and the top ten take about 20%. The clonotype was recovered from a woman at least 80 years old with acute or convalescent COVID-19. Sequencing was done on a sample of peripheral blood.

Written as DNA, the CDR3 is TGTGCCAGCAGCCGGGACAGGGCTCTCACAGATACGCAGTATTTT. Translation: CASSRDRALTDTQYF. The chain recombines TRBV7-9 with TRBJ2-3; 9 nucleotides align to TRBD1. The CDR3 is made up of 15 amino acids. Germline V gene sequence: CDR1 SEHNR, CDR2 FQNEAQ (reference sequence). Losses at the gene ends were 5 bases for V and 2 bases for J; bases not matched to a gene: 5.